These 25 T cell receptor beta chains share one sample of origin, sequenced in a study of T cell repertoires in cytomegalovirus infection. TCRdb re-analysed the reads in MiXCR, keeping a single row per CDR3 protein. The repertoire includes some 920,000 distinct CDR3 sequences, around 31% of them detected once, and about an eighth sits in the top ten. Their antigens remain unidentified. The sequenced sample was cultured CD8+ T cells from PBMCs, obtained from culture after CMV antigen stimulation. The receptors derive from a human donor in good health (CMV status not recorded). Some clones in this sample may be carry-over from other donors' samples.

The rearrangement links TRBV5-4 to TRBJ2-1; 8 bases fit TRBD1. The CDR3 is 15 amino acids. J lost 6 bases, V lost 0 bases, and 5 bases had no gene match. Germline V CDR1 and CDR2: SGHNT, YYREEE (reference sequence). CDR3 nucleotides: TGTGCCAGCAGCTTGGCTCTAACAGGGGGCAATGAGCAGTTCTTC. Its translation is CASSLALTGGNEQFF.

This clonotype has more than one count but fewer than ten. The chain couples TRBV19 to TRBJ1-1, with D perhaps TRBD1 (5 bases). Germline V gene sequence: CDR1 LNHDA, CDR2 SQIVND (reference sequence). The CDR3 length is 15 residues. Trimming took off 3 bases at V and 3 bases at J, with 14 bases between the two ends. This chain's CDR3 is CASSMRWGLDTEAFF. In DNA, the CDR3 is TGTGCCAGTAGTATGAGGTGGGGCCTCGACACTGAAGCTTTCTTT. The entire variable domain, with the rest obtained from reference TRBV19 and TRBJ1-1, is as follows: DGGITQSPKYLFRKEGQNVTLSCEQNLNHDAMYWYRQDPGQGLRLIYYSQIVNDFQKGDIAEGYSVSREKKESFPLTVTSAQKNPTAFYLCASSMRWGLDTEAFFGQGTRLTVV.

V is TRBV12-3 or TRBV12-4 and J is TRBJ2-7, with D tentatively TRBD2 (6 bases). The CDR3 runs to 14 residues. V dropped 5 bases and J dropped 3 bases, with 14 bases sitting between them. CDR3 bases: TGTGCCAGCAGTCCACCGGGAGAAAACTACGAGCAGTACTTC. It translates to CASSPPGENYEQYF.

The sample holds one count of this clonotype. This sequence joins TRBV18 and TRBJ2-5; D unresolved. Per the germline V gene, CDR1 is KGHSH and CDR2 is LQKENI. The CDR3 runs 14 residues. Trimming shortened V by 3 bases and J by 0 bases, and 8 bases separated the two germline ends. CDR3 loop: CASSPGAYQETQYF. DNA for the CDR3: TGTGCCAGCTCACCTGGCGCGTACCAAGAGACCCAGTACTTC.

Concerning this clonotype: Given a much more abundant clone one base away, this may be a read error. The DNA of the CDR3 is TGTGCCAGCAGCTTATGGGCACCCAATCAGCCCCAGCATTTT. Residues: CASSLWAPNQPQHF. V is TRBV13 and J is TRBJ1-5, with D unresolved. The CDR3 loop spans 14 amino acids. Germline V CDR1 and CDR2: PRHDT, FYEKMQ (reference sequence). Trimming took off 2 bases at V and 3 bases at J, with 8 bases between the two ends.

V is TRBV6-5 and J is TRBJ1-3; D uncertain. V was pared by 6 bases and J by 1 base, with 13 bases between. Germline-derived CDR1 and CDR2 are MNHEY and SVGAGI. The CDR3 covers 15 residues. The DNA for the CDR3 is TGTGCCAGCAGCGCACAATTGAAGTCTGGAAACACCATATATTTT. Protein: CASSAQLKSGNTIYF.

The V and J genes are TRBV5-4 and TRBJ2-3; unclear D gene. Deletions cut 1 base from V and 5 bases from J, with 11 bases between. The CDR3 spans 14 residues. Germline CDR1 SGHNT, CDR2 YYREEE (reference sequence). In DNA form, the CDR3 reads TGTGCCAGCAGCTTGAAAGACTTAGAAGATACGCAGTATTTT. Translated, it gives CASSLKDLEDTQYF.

V gene TRBV28 combines with J gene TRBJ2-1; 8 nucleotides agree with TRBD2. CDR3 length: 16 amino acids. V lost 5 bases to trimming and J lost 0 bases; unmatched junction nucleotides: 6. CDR1 and CDR2 (germline): MDHEN, SYDVKM. The CDR3 reads CASSHRLASSYNEQFF. In nucleotides, the CDR3 is TGTGCCAGCAGTCACAGACTAGCGTCCTCCTACAATGAGCAGTTCTTC.

This clonotype has at least ten counts. The chain couples TRBV4-1 to TRBJ1-1, with D hard to call. The CDR3 covers 15 residues. Germline CDR1 and CDR2: MGHRA and YSYEKL. V was pared by 0 bases and J by 0 bases, with 8 bases between. The CDR3 DNA reads TGCGCCAGCAGCCAAGATCCCGGAGTGAACACTGAAGCTTTCTTT. Protein: CASSQDPGVNTEAFF.

This sequence joins TRBV15 and TRBJ2-2; D is possibly TRBD2 (6 bases). V was clipped by 0 bases and J by 5 bases, with 7 bases between them. CDR1 and CDR2 from the germline V gene are LNHNV and YYDKDF (reference sequence). This CDR3 spans 14 amino acids. DNA for the CDR3: TGTGCCACCAGCAGAGACGGGGGAACCGGGGAGCTGTTTTTT. Translation gives CATSRDGGTGELFF.

This clonotype was detected only a few times. This chain connects TRBV6-1 to TRBJ2-5; 8 bases fit TRBD1. Germline CDR1 and CDR2: MNHNS and SASEGT. This CDR3 is 16 amino acids long. Unmatched junction bases numbered 8, after V lost 3 bases and J lost 2 bases. The CDR3 is CASSEIDRGIQETQYF. The CDR3 DNA follows: TGTGCCAGCAGTGAGATTGACAGGGGAATTCAAGAGACCCAGTACTTC.

The rearrangement links TRBV15 to TRBJ2-1; 8 nucleotides align to TRBD1. After removal of 3 bases from V and 4 bases from J, the junction contained 5 bases not matched to a gene. CDR1 and CDR2 (germline): LNHNV, YYDKDF (reference sequence). CDR3 length: 15 amino acids. The CDR3: CATSRMDRDYNEQFF. The CDR3 coding sequence is TGTGCCACCAGCAGGATGGACAGGGATTACAATGAGCAGTTCTTC.

This clonotype appeared a few times. The V gene is TRBV27, the J gene TRBJ2-3; possibly TRBD1 for D (5 bases). Trimming cost V 5 bases and J 3 bases, with 18 bases left between them. The CDR3 consists of 16 residues. The germline V gene has CDR1 MNHEY and CDR2 SMNVEV (reference sequence). CDR3 in amino acids: CASSRLTVVGTDTQYF. CDR3 in DNA: TGTGCCAGCAGTCGGTTGACAGTGGTCGGAACAGATACGCAGTATTTT.

This clonotype appeared a few times. The rearrangement joins TRBV6-5 to TRBJ2-1, with 7 bases fitting TRBD1. The CDR3 length is 14 residues. Germline-derived CDR1 and CDR2 are MNHEY and SVGAGI. V shed 2 bases, J shed 9 bases, and the junction held 7 bases outside the gene matches. The chain's CDR3 is CASSYPDRVGEQFF. In DNA, the CDR3 is TGTGCCAGCAGTTACCCCGACAGGGTTGGTGAGCAGTTCTTC.

This clonotype was observed a handful of times. The chain recombines TRBV6-2 or TRBV6-3 with TRBJ2-5; 7 bases align to TRBD1. V shed 4 bases and J 5 bases; nucleotides not matched to a gene: 7. CDR1 MNHEY and CDR2 SVGEGT come from the germline V gene. This CDR3 has 14 residues. CDR3 region: CASSFPDRRETQYF. The CDR3 DNA is TGTGCCAGCAGTTTTCCGGACAGGCGGGAGACCCAGTACTTC.

The chain couples TRBV27 to TRBJ1-4; 7 bases map to TRBD1. Germline CDR1 and CDR2: MNHEY and SMNVEV (reference sequence). Trimming at V came to 2 bases and at J to 6 bases, leaving 3 bases not matched to a gene. This CDR3 contains 14 residues. CDR3 sequence (DNA): TGTGCCAGCAGTTTAGAGGGGGCGCATGAAAAACTGTTTTTT. Protein: CASSLEGAHEKLFF.

This clonotype was found a few times. V usage is TRBV19 and J usage is TRBJ1-5; TRBD1 aligns across 7 bases. This CDR3 contains 16 residues. The germline CDR1 and CDR2 sequences are LNHDA and SQIVND (reference sequence). V trimming: 3 bases; J trimming: 9 bases; junction bases outside the gene matches: 14. The CDR3 DNA reads TGTGCCAGTAGTATCGGTCAGGGGGGACTCGTGAGGCCCCAGCATTTT. Its translation is CASSIGQGGLVRPQHF.

The rearrangement joins TRBV18 to TRBJ1-6; D is possibly TRBD1 (6 bases). The CDR3 is made up of 16 amino acids. CDR1 and CDR2 (germline): KGHSH, LQKENI. The V end was cut by 2 bases, the J end by 5 bases, with 13 bases between. The CDR3 here is CASSPADRDDNSPLHF. In nucleotides, the CDR3 is TGTGCCAGCTCACCAGCGGACAGAGACGATAATTCACCCCTCCACTTT.

This clonotype was detected a few times. This chain joins TRBV12-3 or TRBV12-4 and TRBJ1-1; D ambiguous. This CDR3 region has 13 residues. Trimming removed 7 bases from V and 10 bases from J, with 19 bases in between. The CDR3 is CASIQLPGLGAFF. In DNA, the CDR3 is TGTGCCAGCATCCAACTACCTGGACTAGGAGCTTTCTTT.

The V call is TRBV6-5, the J call TRBJ2-1; 8 bases are a match to TRBD2. CDR1 is MNHEY, CDR2 SVGAGI, per germline. This CDR3 comprises 16 residues. J gave up 3 bases and V 6 bases, and 10 bases lay outside the gene matches. CDR3 residues: CASSQISGELYNEQFF. CDR3 in DNA: TGTGCCAGCAGCCAAATTAGCGGGGAGCTCTACAATGAGCAGTTCTTC.

Many counts were recorded for this clonotype. The chain couples TRBV7-9 to TRBJ1-2; 7 positions match TRBD1. V was pared by 5 bases and J by 5 bases, with 5 bases of the junction left unmatched. CDR3 size: 13 residues. Germline assignment: CDR1 SEHNR and CDR2 FQNEAQ (reference sequence). The CDR3 sequence: CASSSDRAYGYTF. CDR3 DNA: TGTGCCAGCAGCAGCGACAGGGCATATGGCTACACCTTC. Drawing the rest from reference TRBV7-9 and TRBJ1-2, the complete variable domain is DTGVSQNPRHKITKRGQNVTFRCDPISEHNRLYWYRQTLGQGPEFLTYFQNEAQLEKSRLLSDRFSAERPKGSFSTLEIQRTEQGDSAMYLCASSSDRAYGYTFGSGTRLTVV.

This clonotype came up a few times. V gene TRBV7-9 combines with J gene TRBJ2-2, with 7 bases fitting TRBD1. The CDR3 runs to 16 residues. V lost 2 bases, J lost 1 base, and 4 bases stayed unmatched. The germline gives CDR1 SEHNR, CDR2 FQNEAQ (reference sequence). The CDR3 coding sequence is TGTGCCAGCAGCTTAAAAGGACAGGTGAACACCGGGGAGCTGTTTTTT. Translated, it gives CASSLKGQVNTGELFF.

This chain links TRBV10-3 with TRBJ2-7; tentative D call: TRBD2 (5 bases). The CDR3 sequence is 11 residues long. Germline assignment: CDR1 ENHRY and CDR2 SYGVKD. V was trimmed by 5 bases and J by 7 bases, leaving 9 bases between them. The chain's CDR3 is CAISRRQEQYV. The CDR3 DNA follows: TGTGCCATCAGTCGGAGGCAAGAGCAGTACGTC.

There are a few counts of this clonotype. This sequence joins TRBV27 and TRBJ2-2, with 10 nucleotides matching TRBD1. V was pared by 3 bases and J by 4 bases, with 2 bases of the junction left unmatched. CDR3 length: 15 residues. Germline V gene lookup returns CDR1 MNHEY and CDR2 SMNVEV (reference sequence). The CDR3: CASSFRDRGTGELFF. CDR3 nucleotides: TGTGCCAGCAGTTTTAGGGACAGGGGCACCGGGGAGCTGTTTTTT.

This clonotype was seen at least ten times. In DNA form, the CDR3 reads TGTGCCAGCAGTGAATACGGGGCGCGGCACTATGGCTACACCTTC. This encodes CASSEYGARHYGYTF. This chain connects TRBV25-1 to TRBJ1-2; D perhaps matches TRBD1 (5 bases). This CDR3 has 15 residues. The germline V gene has CDR1 MGHDK and CDR2 SYGVNS. Trimming took off 0 bases at V and 3 bases at J, with 11 bases between the two ends.